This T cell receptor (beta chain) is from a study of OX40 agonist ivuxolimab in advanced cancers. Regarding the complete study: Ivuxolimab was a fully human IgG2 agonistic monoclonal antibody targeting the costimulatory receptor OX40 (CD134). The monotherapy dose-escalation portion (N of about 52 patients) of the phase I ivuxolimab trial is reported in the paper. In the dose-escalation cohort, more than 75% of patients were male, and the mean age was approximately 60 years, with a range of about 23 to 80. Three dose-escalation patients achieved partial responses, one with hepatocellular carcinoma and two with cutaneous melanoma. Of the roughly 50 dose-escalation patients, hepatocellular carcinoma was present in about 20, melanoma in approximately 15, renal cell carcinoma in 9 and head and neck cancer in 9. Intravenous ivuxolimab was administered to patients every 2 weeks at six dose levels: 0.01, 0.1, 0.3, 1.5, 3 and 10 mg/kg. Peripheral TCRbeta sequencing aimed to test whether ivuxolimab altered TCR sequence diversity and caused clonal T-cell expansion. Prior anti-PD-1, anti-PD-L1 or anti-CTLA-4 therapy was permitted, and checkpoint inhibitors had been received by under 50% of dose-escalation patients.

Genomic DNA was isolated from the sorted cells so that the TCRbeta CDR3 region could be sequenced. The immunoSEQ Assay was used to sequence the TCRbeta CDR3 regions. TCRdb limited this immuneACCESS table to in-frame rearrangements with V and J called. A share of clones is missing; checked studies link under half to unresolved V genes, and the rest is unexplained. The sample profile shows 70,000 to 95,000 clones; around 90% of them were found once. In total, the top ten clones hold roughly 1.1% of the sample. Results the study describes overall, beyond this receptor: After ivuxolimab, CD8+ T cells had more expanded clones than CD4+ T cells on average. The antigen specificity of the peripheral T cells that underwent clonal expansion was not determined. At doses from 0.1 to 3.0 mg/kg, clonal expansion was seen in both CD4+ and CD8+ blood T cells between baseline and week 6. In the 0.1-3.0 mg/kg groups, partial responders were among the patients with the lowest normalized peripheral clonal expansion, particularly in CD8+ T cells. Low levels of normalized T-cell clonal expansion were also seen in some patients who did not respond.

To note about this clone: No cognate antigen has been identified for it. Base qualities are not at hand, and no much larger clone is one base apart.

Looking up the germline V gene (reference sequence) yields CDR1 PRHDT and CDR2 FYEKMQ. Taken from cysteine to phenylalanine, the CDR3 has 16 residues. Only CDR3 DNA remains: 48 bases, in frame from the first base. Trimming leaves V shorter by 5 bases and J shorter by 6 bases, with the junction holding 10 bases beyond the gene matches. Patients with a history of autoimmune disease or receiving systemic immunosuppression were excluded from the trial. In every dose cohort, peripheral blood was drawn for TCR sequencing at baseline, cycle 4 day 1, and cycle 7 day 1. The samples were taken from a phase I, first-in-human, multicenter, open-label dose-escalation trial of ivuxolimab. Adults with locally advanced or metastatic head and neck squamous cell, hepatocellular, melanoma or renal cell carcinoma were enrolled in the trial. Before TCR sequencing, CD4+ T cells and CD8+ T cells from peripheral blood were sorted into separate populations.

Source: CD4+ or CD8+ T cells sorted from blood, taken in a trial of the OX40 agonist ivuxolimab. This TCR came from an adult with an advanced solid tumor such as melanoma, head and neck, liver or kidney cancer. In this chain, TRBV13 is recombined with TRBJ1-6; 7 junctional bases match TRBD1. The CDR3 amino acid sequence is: CASSPTPGQANSPLHF. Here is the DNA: TGTGCCAGCAGCCCTACTCCTGGACAGGCTAATTCACCCCTCCACTTT.